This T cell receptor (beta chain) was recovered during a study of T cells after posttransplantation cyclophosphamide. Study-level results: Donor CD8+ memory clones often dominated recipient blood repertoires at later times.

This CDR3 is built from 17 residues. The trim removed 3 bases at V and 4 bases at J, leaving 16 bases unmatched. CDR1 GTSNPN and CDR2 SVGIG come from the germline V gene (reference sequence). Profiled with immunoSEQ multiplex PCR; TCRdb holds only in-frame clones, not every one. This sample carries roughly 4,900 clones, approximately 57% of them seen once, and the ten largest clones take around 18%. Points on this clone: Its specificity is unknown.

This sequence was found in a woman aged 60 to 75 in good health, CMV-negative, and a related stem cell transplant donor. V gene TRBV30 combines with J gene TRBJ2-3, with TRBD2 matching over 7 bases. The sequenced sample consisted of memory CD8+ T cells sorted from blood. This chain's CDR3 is CAWRELRASGISDTQYF. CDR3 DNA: TGTGCCTGGAGGGAGTTGCGGGCTAGCGGTATATCAGATACGCAGTATTTT.